A selection of T cell receptor beta chains follows, all from one sample in a study of early T cells in non-severe SARS-CoV-2 infection. TCRdb independently ran MiXCR on the 5' RACE reads; one entry per CDR3 protein. This sample has tens of thousands of distinct CDR3 sequences, with around 6.8% found just once. The sample here was whole blood, taken at baseline. The receptors were sampled from an adult who was a healthcare worker with PCR-confirmed SARS-CoV-2 infection or an uninfected control (not recorded which). Both conserved end residues are part of each CDR3. D genes are given only for firm matches. Expanded clones are given a class, and other clones once, few, many or no size at all.

j_gene | abundance | v_gene | d_gene | CDR3nt | CDR3aa
TRBJ2-3 | few | TRBV18 | TRBD2 | TGTGCCAGCTCACCACCGGCTAGCGGGGGCCTTCGGGATACGCAGTATTTT | CASSPPASGGLRDTQYF
TRBJ2-5 | many | TRBV29-1 | TRBD2 | TGCAGCGTTGAAGATTGGACTAGCGGGACGTACCAAGAGACCCAGTACTTC | CSVEDWTSGTYQETQYF
TRBJ2-1 | NA | TRBV5-1 | TRBD2 | TGCGCCAGCAGCTTTCTAGCGGGAGGCGTCGGTGAGCAGTTCTTC | CASSFLAGGVGEQFF
TRBJ1-1 | few | TRBV7-3 | NA | TGTGCCAGCAGCTTATGGGGTATCAACACTGAAGCTTTCTTT | CASSLWGINTEAFF
TRBJ1-1 | few | TRBV3-1 | NA | TGTGCCAGCAGCCCGGGGGTAGGCACTGAAGCTTTCTTT | CASSPGVGTEAFF
TRBJ2-3 | many | TRBV29-1 | TRBD2 | TGCAGCGCCACTAGCGGGAGTGTCTCAGATACGCAGTATTTT | CSATSGSVSDTQYF
TRBJ2-7 | NA | TRBV24-1 | NA | TGTGCCACCAGACAGGACGAGCAGTACTTC | CATRQDEQYF
TRBJ2-2 | many | TRBV6-4 | NA | TGTGCCAGCAGGCCTAGCGCCAACACCGGGGAGCTGTTTTTT | CASRPSANTGELFF
TRBJ2-1 | NA | TRBV18 | NA | TGTGCCAGCTCACCACCGAGTAAATATGAGCAGTTCTTC | CASSPPSKYEQFF
TRBJ1-3 | NA | TRBV7-2 | NA | TGTGCCAGCAGCTCCCAACGGGGCTCTGGAAACACCATATATTTT | CASSSQRGSGNTIYF
TRBJ2-1 | NA | TRBV11-3 | TRBD2 | TGTGCCAGCAGCCCCGTAGCGGGAGGGTTATCGGGGAATGAGCAGTTCTTC | CASSPVAGGLSGNEQFF
TRBJ2-1 | NA | TRBV6-6 | NA | TGTGCCACCGTGGGAGGGGGCTTGCGGGAGAGGGGCAATGAGCAGTTCTTC | CATVGGGLRERGNEQFF
TRBJ2-3 | NA | TRBV11-3 | NA | TGTGCCAGCAGCTTAGGTGGAGGGGACACAGATACGCAGTATTTT | CASSLGGGDTDTQYF
TRBJ2-4 | many | TRBV12-3/TRBV12-4 | TRBD2 | TGTGCCAGCAGTTCCCCGGGACTAGCGGGAGGGGCTCCCAAAAACATTCAGTACTTC | CASSSPGLAGGAPKNIQYF
TRBJ2-6 | many | TRBV20-1 | NA | TGCAGTGCTAGAGGAACAGGGTTCTCTGGGGCCAACGTCCTGACTTTC | CSARGTGFSGANVLTF
TRBJ1-5 | many | TRBV2 | NA | TGTGCCAGCAGTAATAACGTTGGACGTCAGCCCCAGCATTTT | CASSNNVGRQPQHF
TRBJ2-2 | NA | TRBV18 | NA | TGTGCCAGCTCACAAAGTAGCACCGGGGAGCTGTTTTTT | CASSQSSTGELFF
TRBJ1-5 | few | TRBV6-2/TRBV6-3 | NA | TGTGCCAGCAGTTACGGGACATTCCGCAATCAGCCCCAGCATTTT | CASSYGTFRNQPQHF
TRBJ2-7 | many | TRBV4-1 | NA | TGCGCCAGCAGCCAAGATCTAGGAGCCTACGAGCAGTACTTC | CASSQDLGAYEQYF
TRBJ2-2 | few | TRBV24-1 | TRBD1 | TGTGCCACCAGTGATCCCCATCCGACAGGGAAGAACACCGGGGAGCTGTTTTTT | CATSDPHPTGKNTGELFF
TRBJ2-3 | many | TRBV10-3 | NA | TGTGCCATCAGGGGCATAGGAGAGGCGGCAGATACGCAGTATTTT | CAIRGIGEAADTQYF
TRBJ1-4 | few | TRBV28 | NA | TGTGCCAGCAGCTACTATGAGGGGAAGACGGAAAAACTGTTTTTT | CASSYYEGKTEKLFF
TRBJ2-1 | NA | TRBV2 | TRBD2 | TGTGCCAGCCCACTCCAGCGGGAGGGGAATGAGCAGTTCTTC | CASPLQREGNEQFF
TRBJ1-2 | many | TRBV20-1 | TRBD1 | TGCAGTGCTAAGGGGGCCTTCCATAACTATGGCTACACCTTC | CSAKGAFHNYGYTF
TRBJ2-1 | many | TRBV20-1 | NA | TGCAGTGCTAGAGATCTGTGGGAGAGCTCCTACAATGAGCAGTTCTTC | CSARDLWESSYNEQFF
TRBJ2-5 | few | TRBV29-1 | NA | TGCAGCGTTGGGACGTTTGAGACCCAGTACTTC | CSVGTFETQYF
TRBJ2-2 | few | TRBV7-6 | NA | TGTGCCAGCAGCCCCTCGGCACAGGGTATGGGGGAGCTGTTTTTT | CASSPSAQGMGELFF
TRBJ2-1 | many | TRBV10-3 | TRBD2 | TGTGCCACCCTCTCGGGTACTAGCGGGAGTGGTGATGAGCAGTTCTTC | CATLSGTSGSGDEQFF
TRBJ1-6 | many | TRBV18 | TRBD1 | TGTGCCAGCTCACAGGGACAGGGGTATTCACCCCTCCACTTT | CASSQGQGYSPLHF
TRBJ2-7 | many | TRBV14 | NA | TGTGCCAGCAGCCAGCTATCACGCGCCTACGAGCAGTACTTC | CASSQLSRAYEQYF
TRBJ2-3 | many | TRBV14 | NA | TGTGCCAGCAGCCAAGAGTGGAGCACAGATACGCAGTATTTT | CASSQEWSTDTQYF
TRBJ1-1 | NA | TRBV29-1 | NA | TGCAGCGTTGCTGGACAGTTGAACACTGAAGCTTTCTTT | CSVAGQLNTEAFF
TRBJ2-5 | NA | TRBV29-1 | TRBD2 | TGCAGCGTTCCTACTAGCGGAGGGGACCAGTACTTC | CSVPTSGGDQYF
TRBJ2-3 | many | TRBV5-4 | TRBD2 | TGTGCCAGCAGTCACGATGTCCGCGCGGGAGTGGCTGATACGCAGTATTTT | CASSHDVRAGVADTQYF
TRBJ2-7 | many | TRBV6-6 | NA | TGTGCCAGCTCAATGACGGCCTCCTACGAGCAGTACTTC | CASSMTASYEQYF
TRBJ2-3 | many | TRBV15 | NA | TGTGCCACCAGCAGAGGGGGAGATACGCAGTATTTT | CATSRGGDTQYF
TRBJ1-2 | few | TRBV5-8 | NA | TGTGCCAGCAGCTTGTACGCGAATGGCTACACCTTC | CASSLYANGYTF
TRBJ2-3 | many | TRBV7-9 | NA | TGTGCCAGCAGCTTAGTATCAGGTTTCGATACGCAGTATTTT | CASSLVSGFDTQYF
TRBJ1-2 | few | TRBV14 | TRBD1 | TGTGCCAGCAGCCCGGAGACAGGGCGCGTAGGTGGCTACACCTTC | CASSPETGRVGGYTF
TRBJ1-6 | NA | TRBV9 | TRBD1 | TGTGCCAGCAGCCCTAGGACAGGGGAGAATTCACCCCCCCACTTT | CASSPRTGENSPPHF
TRBJ1-1 | many | TRBV12-3/TRBV12-4 | TRBD1 | TGTGCCAGCAGGACAGGGGGCATGAACACTGAAGCTTTCTTT | CASRTGGMNTEAFF
TRBJ2-1 | NA | TRBV6-2/TRBV6-3 | NA | TGTGCCAGCACCTCCATTGGAGCGAATACCCACAATGAGCAGTTCTTC | CASTSIGANTHNEQFF
TRBJ2-1 | NA | TRBV24-1 | NA | TGTGCCACCAGTGATTCGGGCAGATACAATGAGCAGTTCTTC | CATSDSGRYNEQFF
TRBJ1-5 | many | TRBV2 | TRBD1 | TGTGCCAGCAGTGGGCCTACGGACAGGGGATCTAATAGCAATCAGCCCCAGCATTTT | CASSGPTDRGSNSNQPQHF
TRBJ2-7 | many | TRBV19 | TRBD1 | TGTGCCAGTAGTACGGGGACAGGGGTGGCGAGCGAGCAGTACTTC | CASSTGTGVASEQYF
TRBJ1-1 | many | TRBV12-3/TRBV12-4 | TRBD1 | TGTGCCAGCAGTTTAGCAGGGGGCATGGTGATTGAAGCTTTCTTT | CASSLAGGMVIEAFF
TRBJ2-7 | many | TRBV19 | NA | TGTGCCAGTAGTATAGGGCCCCAAAACTACGAGCAGTACTTC | CASSIGPQNYEQYF
TRBJ2-1 | NA | TRBV6-2/TRBV6-3 | NA | TGTGCCAGCAGTTCAACAAACAATGAGCAGTTCTTC | CASSSTNNEQFF
TRBJ2-7 | NA | TRBV2 | NA | TGTGCCAGCAGTGATAGGGGCCACTACGAGCAGTACTTC | CASSDRGHYEQYF
TRBJ2-2 | NA | TRBV5-4 | NA | TGTGCCAGCAGCTTGGGAGACAGAAAGAACACCGGGGAGCTGTTTTTT | CASSLGDRKNTGELFF
TRBJ2-4 | NA | TRBV28 | NA | TGTGCCAGCAGTTCCTCAGGTTCGGGTGGAAAAAACATTCAGTACTTC | CASSSSGSGGKNIQYF
TRBJ2-5 | NA | TRBV20-1 | TRBD1 | TGCAGTGCAAAGGGACAGGGCCAAGAGACCCAGTACTTC | CSAKGQGQETQYF
TRBJ1-4 | many | TRBV6-1 | NA | TGTGCCAGCAGGCCCCAGGATCCTGGCGGGGAAAAACTGTTTTTT | CASRPQDPGGEKLFF
TRBJ1-1 | many | TRBV12-3/TRBV12-4 | NA | TGTGCCAGCAGGATCCGGGACGCAGAGCCACGGAACACTGAAGCTTTCTTT | CASRIRDAEPRNTEAFF
TRBJ2-1 | NA | TRBV7-6 | NA | TGTGCCAGCAGCTCGTCCGGGACTCCCCTGGAGCAGCTCTTC | CASSSSGTPLEQLF
TRBJ2-1 | many | TRBV7-9 | TRBD1 | TGTGCCAGCAGCTCGACAGGGGGCGGACAGTTCTTC | CASSSTGGGQFF